The clone carrying this T cell receptor (beta chain) is classed as medium-sized. The data belong to a study of T cell changes during pregnancy in multiple sclerosis. Libraries were prepared by immunoSEQ multiplex PCR; TCRdb keeps only in-frame clonotypes and omits some of them. The sample lists 35,000 to 40,000 clones, over 75% occurring once. The CDR3 loop spans 14 amino acids. This chain connects TRBV1 to TRBJ1-5; the DNA was not used to check the table's D call, TRBD1. TRBV1 is a recognized pseudogene. The origin of this receptor is a female donor with multiple sclerosis, enrolled in a pregnancy study. Specimen: CD4+ T cells from peripheral blood mononuclear cells, collected before pregnancy. The CDR3 sequence is CTSPGTGGNQPQHF. The CDR3 DNA follows: TGCACCAGCCCCGGAACAGGGGGCAATCAGCCCCAGCATTTT.